These T cell receptor beta chains were read from a single sample in a study of beta chain features in type 1 diabetes. This table comes from immunoSEQ multiplex PCR, and its TCRdb copy is limited to in-frame clones, with some not included. The sample has more than 250,000 clones; 15% are singletons. The specimen was naive CD4+ T cells from blood. These receptors were taken from a man in his late teens or twenties with type 1 diabetes. Each CDR3 is given without its conserved first and last residue. The D gene is left open where the match is weak.

>TRBV2|TRBJ2-5|NA
ASNLDGGGETQY
>TRBV6-5|TRBJ1-2|NA
ASSYSMAAVGYT
>TRBV7-2|TRBJ1-3|TRBD1
ASSLDREAGNTIY
>TRBV19|TRBJ2-1|TRBD1
ASSIRGGDRAHNEQF
>TRBV18|TRBJ2-7|NA
ASSPTRGGYEQY
>TRBV10-3|TRBJ1-1|NA
AISEGGGDTEAF
>TRBV7-9|TRBJ1-5|TRBD1
ASSRDRGNNQPQH
>TRBV18|TRBJ2-1|NA
ASSLRDKDNEQF
>TRBV6-1|TRBJ2-7|TRBD2
ASSEGLAGREQY
>TRBV5-4|TRBJ2-1|NA
ASSFGNEQF
>TRBV9|TRBJ2-3|TRBD2
ASNKAGGTDTQY
>TRBV5-1|TRBJ2-7|TRBD2
ASSLSPGTSGRVVYEQY
>TRBV7-2|TRBJ1-2|NA
ASSPSPGKDGYT
>TRBV7-9|TRBJ2-3|TRBD2
ASSASGRADTQY
>TRBV23-1|TRBJ2-1|TRBD2
ASSQETSRVYEQF
>TRBV29-1|TRBJ2-4|NA
SVQGLAKNIQY
>TRBV25-1|TRBJ1-2|TRBD1
ASSTGDSYGYT
>TRBV29-1|TRBJ1-1|NA
SVRRRGNTEAF
>TRBV9|TRBJ1-1|NA
ASSPWDTFEAF
>TRBV4-1|TRBJ2-7|NA
ASSQGLGRGSTYEQY
>TRBV28|TRBJ1-1|NA
ASSSSNTEAF
>TRBV7-2|TRBJ1-5|NA
ASSLAHTGAQH
>TRBV30|TRBJ2-7|NA
AWSGGDRSSYEQY
>TRBV7-2|TRBJ2-3|TRBD2
ASSPMTSGHTDTQY
>TRBV5-4|TRBJ2-5|TRBD2
ASSSGLAGVKETQY
>TRBV27|TRBJ2-1|TRBD1
ASSTTGTANNEQF
>TRBV19|TRBJ1-5|NA
ASSNQGWNQPQH
>TRBV4-3|TRBJ2-5|NA
ASSQARGRETQY
>TRBV18|TRBJ1-1|NA
ASSPSGGSNTEAF
>TRBV18|TRBJ2-7|TRBD1
ASSQTTGVVHEQY
>TRBV11-2|TRBJ2-3|TRBD2
ASSPRLAERTDTQY
>TRBV30|TRBJ2-3|NA
AWSVGHGDTQY
>TRBV7-2|TRBJ2-3|NA
ASSLRQATDTQY
>TRBV28|TRBJ2-1|TRBD2
ASRPPGLAVDEQF
>TRBV5-4|TRBJ2-3|NA
ASSLVTGTQY
>TRBV4-1|TRBJ2-3|NA
ASSQLTRTDTQY
>TRBV5-1|TRBJ2-7|TRBD2
ASSMTSGGAPY
>TRBV5-4|TRBJ2-1|TRBD1
ASSLEQGASYNEQF
>TRBV30|TRBJ2-3|NA
AWKPPGLPQY
>TRBV5-1|TRBJ2-4|TRBD2
ASSLGTSWNIQY